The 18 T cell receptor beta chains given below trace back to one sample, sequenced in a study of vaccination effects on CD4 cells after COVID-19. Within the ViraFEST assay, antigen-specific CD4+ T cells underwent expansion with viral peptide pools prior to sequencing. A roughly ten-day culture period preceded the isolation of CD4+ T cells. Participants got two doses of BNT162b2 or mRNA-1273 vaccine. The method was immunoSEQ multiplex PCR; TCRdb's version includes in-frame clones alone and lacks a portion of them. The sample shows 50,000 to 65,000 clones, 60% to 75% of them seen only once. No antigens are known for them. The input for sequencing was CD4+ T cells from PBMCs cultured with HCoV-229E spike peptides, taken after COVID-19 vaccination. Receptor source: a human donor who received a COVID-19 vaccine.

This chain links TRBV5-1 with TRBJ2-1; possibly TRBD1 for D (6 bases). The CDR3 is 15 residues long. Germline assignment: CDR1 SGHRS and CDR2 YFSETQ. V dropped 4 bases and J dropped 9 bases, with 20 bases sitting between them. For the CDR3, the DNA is TGCGCCAGCAGCATACTCCGGGACAATCGAGGTGAGCAGTTCTTC. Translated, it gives CASSILRDNRGEQFF.

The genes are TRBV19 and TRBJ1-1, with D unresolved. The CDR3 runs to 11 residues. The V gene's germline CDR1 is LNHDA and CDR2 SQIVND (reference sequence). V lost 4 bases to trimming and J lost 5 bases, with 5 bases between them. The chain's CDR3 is CASSSRTEAFF. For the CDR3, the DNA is TGTGCCAGTAGTAGCCGTACTGAAGCTTTCTTT.

The CDR3: CASRPSGSGELFF. DNA of the CDR3: TGTGCCAGCAGGCCCTCCGGGTCCGGGGAGCTGTTTTTT. This sequence joins TRBV9 and TRBJ2-2; D not resolved. With 5 bases removed from V and 6 bases from J, the gap between germline ends came to 11 bases. This CDR3 is built from 13 residues. CDR1 is SGDLS and CDR2 is YYNGEE in the germline V gene.

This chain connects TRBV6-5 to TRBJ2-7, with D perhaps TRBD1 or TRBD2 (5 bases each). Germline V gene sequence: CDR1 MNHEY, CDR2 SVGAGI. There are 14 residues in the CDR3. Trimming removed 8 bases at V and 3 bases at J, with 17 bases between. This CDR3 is CASGGTFRGYEQYV. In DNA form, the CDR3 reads TGTGCCAGCGGGGGTACGTTCCGAGGCTACGAGCAGTACGTC.

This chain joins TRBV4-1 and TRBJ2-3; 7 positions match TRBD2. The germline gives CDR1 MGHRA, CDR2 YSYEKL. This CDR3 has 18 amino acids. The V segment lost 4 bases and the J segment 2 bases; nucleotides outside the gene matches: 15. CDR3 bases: TGCGCCAGCAGCCTTCGCGGGGGTGGGCCGGGTTACACAGATACGCAGTATTTT. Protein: CASSLRGGGPGYTDTQYF.

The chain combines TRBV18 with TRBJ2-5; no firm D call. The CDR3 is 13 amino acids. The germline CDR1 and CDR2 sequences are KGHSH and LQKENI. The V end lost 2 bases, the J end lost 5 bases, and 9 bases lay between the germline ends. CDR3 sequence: CASSPGQMETQYF. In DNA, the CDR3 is TGTGCCAGCTCACCAGGCCAGATGGAGACCCAGTACTTC.

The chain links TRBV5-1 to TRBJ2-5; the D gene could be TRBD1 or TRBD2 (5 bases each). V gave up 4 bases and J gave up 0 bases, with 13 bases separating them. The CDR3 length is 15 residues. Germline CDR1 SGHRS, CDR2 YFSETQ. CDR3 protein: CASSQGVSYQETQYF. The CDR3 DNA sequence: TGCGCCAGCAGCCAGGGAGTCTCGTACCAAGAGACCCAGTACTTC.

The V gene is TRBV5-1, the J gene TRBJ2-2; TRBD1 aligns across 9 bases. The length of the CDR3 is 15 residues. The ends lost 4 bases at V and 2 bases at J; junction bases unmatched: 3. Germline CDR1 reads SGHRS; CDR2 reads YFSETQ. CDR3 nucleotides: TGCGCCAGCAGCGTGGGACAGGGAAACACCGGGGAGCTGTTTTTT. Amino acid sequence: CASSVGQGNTGELFF.

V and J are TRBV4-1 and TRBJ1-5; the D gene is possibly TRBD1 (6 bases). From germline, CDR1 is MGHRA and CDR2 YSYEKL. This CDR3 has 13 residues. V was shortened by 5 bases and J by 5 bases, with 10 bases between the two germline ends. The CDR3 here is CASSGTSHQPQHF. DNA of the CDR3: TGCGCCAGCAGCGGGACATCTCATCAGCCCCAGCATTTT.

CDR3: CAWRARDRGGSPLHF. Here the CDR3 DNA reads TGTGCCTGGAGAGCCCGGGACAGGGGAGGCTCACCCCTCCACTTT. The V call is TRBV30, the J call TRBJ1-6, with TRBD1 matching 10 bases. V lost 3 bases to trimming and J lost 10 bases; unmatched junction nucleotides: 9. The CDR3 runs 15 residues. CDR1 is GTSNPN and CDR2 is SVGIG in the germline V gene (reference sequence). The full variable domain, in which reference TRBV30 and TRBJ1-6 provide the parts outside the CDR3, is SQTIHQWPATLVQPVGSPLSLECTVEGTSNPNLYWYRQAAGRGLQLLFYSVGIGQISSEVPQNLSASRPQDRQFILSSKKLLLSDSGFYLCAWRARDRGGSPLHFGNGTRLTVT.

The chain's CDR3 is CASSLALAGGRIGTDTQYF. The CDR3 region has the DNA TGCGCCAGCAGCTTGGCTTTAGCGGGGGGACGAATTGGCACAGATACGCAGTATTTT. The chain couples TRBV5-1 to TRBJ2-3, with TRBD2 matching 10 bases. The germline V gene has CDR1 SGHRS and CDR2 YFSETQ. This CDR3 comprises 19 residues. The trim removed 0 bases at V and 1 base at J, leaving 11 bases unmatched.

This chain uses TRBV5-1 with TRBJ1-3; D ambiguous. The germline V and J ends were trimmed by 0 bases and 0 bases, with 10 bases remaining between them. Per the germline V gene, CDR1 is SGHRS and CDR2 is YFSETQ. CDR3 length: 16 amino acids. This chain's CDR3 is CASSLDHSPSGNTIYF. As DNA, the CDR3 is TGCGCCAGCAGCTTGGATCACAGTCCCTCTGGAAACACCATATATTTT.

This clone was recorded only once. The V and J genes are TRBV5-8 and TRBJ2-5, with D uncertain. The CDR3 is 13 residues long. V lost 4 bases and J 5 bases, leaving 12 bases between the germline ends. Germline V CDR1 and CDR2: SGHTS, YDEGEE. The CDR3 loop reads CASSPIGLETQYF. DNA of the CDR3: TGTGCCAGCAGCCCCATAGGGTTGGAGACCCAGTACTTC.

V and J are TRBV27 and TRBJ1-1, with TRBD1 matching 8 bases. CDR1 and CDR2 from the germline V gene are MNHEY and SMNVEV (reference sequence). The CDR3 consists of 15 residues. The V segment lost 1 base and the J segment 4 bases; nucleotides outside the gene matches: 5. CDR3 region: CASSLFRGRRTEAFF. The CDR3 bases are TGTGCCAGCAGTTTATTCAGGGGGCGACGCACTGAAGCTTTCTTT.

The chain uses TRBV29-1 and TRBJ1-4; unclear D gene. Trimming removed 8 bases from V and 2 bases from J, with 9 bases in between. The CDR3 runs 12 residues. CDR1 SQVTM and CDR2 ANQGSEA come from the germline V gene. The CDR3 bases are TGCAGCAAGGTATGGACTAATGAAAAACTGTTTTTT. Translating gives CSKVWTNEKLFF.

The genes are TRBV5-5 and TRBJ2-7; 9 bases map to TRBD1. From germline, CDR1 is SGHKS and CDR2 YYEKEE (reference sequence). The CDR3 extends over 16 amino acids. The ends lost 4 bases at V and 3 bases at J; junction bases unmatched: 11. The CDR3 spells CASSPNIGTGIYEQYV. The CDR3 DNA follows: TGTGCCAGCAGCCCAAACATCGGGACAGGGATCTACGAGCAGTACGTC.

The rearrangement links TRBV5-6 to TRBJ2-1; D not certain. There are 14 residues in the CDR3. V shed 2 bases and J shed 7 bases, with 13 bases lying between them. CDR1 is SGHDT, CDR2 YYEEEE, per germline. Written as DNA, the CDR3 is TGTGCCAGCAGCTTACAAACTCTGGGGAATGAGCAGTTCTTC. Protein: CASSLQTLGNEQFF.

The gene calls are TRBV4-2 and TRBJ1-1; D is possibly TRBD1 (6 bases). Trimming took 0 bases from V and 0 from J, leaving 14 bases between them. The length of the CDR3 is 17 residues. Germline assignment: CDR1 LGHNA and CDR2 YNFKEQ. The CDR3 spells CASSQDQGGALNTEAFF. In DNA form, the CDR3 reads TGTGCCAGCAGCCAAGATCAAGGGGGTGCGTTGAACACTGAAGCTTTCTTT.